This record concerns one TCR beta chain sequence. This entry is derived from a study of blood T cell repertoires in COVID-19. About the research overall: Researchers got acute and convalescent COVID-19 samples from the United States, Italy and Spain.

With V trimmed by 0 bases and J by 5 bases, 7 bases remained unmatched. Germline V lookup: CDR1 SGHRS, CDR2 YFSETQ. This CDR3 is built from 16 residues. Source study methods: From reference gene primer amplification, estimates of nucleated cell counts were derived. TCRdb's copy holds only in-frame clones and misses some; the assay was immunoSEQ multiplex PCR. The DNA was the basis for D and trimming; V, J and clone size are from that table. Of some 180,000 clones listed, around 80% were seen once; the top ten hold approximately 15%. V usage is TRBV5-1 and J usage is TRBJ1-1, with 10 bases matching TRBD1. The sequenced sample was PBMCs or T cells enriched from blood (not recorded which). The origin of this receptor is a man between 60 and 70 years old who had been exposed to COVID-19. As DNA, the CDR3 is TGCGCCAGCAGCTTGGGGGCGGGGACAGGGGTTACTGAAGCTTTCTTT. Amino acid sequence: CASSLGAGTGVTEAFF.